This TCR beta chain derives from a study of neurological immune-mediated disorders. Whole-study results and caveats: The greatest TCR clonal expansion occurred in HTLV-1-associated myelopathy and the least in multiple sclerosis, which fell below healthy controls. Across subjects, no CDR3 amino acid sequence appeared in expanded clones of more than one subject, a finding that suggested private repertoires in all groups.

TCRdb independently ran MiXCR on the 5' RACE reads; one entry per CDR3 protein. The sample has over 55,000 distinct CDR3 sequences, about 9.4% seen once. This clonotype was seen ten or more times. Its target is unknown. Trimming shortened V by 7 bases and J by 3 bases, and 4 bases separated the two germline ends. Germline V gene lookup returns CDR1 MDHEN and CDR2 SYDVKM. The CDR3 has 10 amino acids. Time point indicated: longitudinal time-point 1 (baseline). This TCR derives from a man under 40 in good health. The rearrangement joins TRBV28 to TRBJ2-7; no clear D gene. Specimen: PBMCs. CDR3 sequence reads: CASKRYEQYF. The CDR3 region has the DNA TGTGCCAGCAAGCGCTACGAGCAGTACTTC.